This T cell receptor (beta chain) derives from a study of pediatric ulcerative colitis. The V gene's germline CDR1 is SNHLY and CDR2 FYNNEI. Trimming pared 6 bases from V and 2 bases from J, leaving 12 bases between. CDR3 length equals 14 residues. The data were produced by immunoSEQ multiplex PCR, yet TCRdb's version contains in-frame clones alone and is incomplete. The top ten clones hold roughly 3.1% of a sample with more than 15,000 clones, 65% to 75% of them seen once. One to two pinch biopsies were taken from the rectum during colonoscopy. This clonotype was sampled from a girl between 5 and 17 years old with moderate ulcerative colitis. Sequenced sample: gut tissue. V and J are TRBV2 and TRBJ2-3; D is unclear. The CDR3 coding sequence is TGTGCCAGCAGCCCGGACGGATACACAGATACGCAGTATTTT. Its translation: CASSPDGYTDTQYF.